This entry lists 30 T cell receptor beta chains sequenced from one sample in a study of blood T cell repertoires in COVID-19. Measured with immunoSEQ multiplex PCR; TCRdb has only the in-frame clones, and not every one. The profile covers 200,000 to 300,000 clones, with roughly 80% appearing a single time and about 3.2% taken by the ten largest. Sequencing input: peripheral blood. The receptors were sampled from a woman between 18 and 29 years old with acute or convalescent COVID-19.

The chain has TRBV6-5 and TRBJ1-4, with unresolved D. Per the germline V gene, CDR1 is MNHEY and CDR2 is SVGAGI. Trimming removed 2 bases from V and 8 bases from J, with 9 bases in between. The CDR3 has 13 amino acids. The CDR3 bases are TGTGCCAGCAGTTACAAGGAGAGGGAAAAACTGTTTTTT. It is translated as CASSYKEREKLFF.

The chain combines TRBV2 with TRBJ2-3; D perhaps matches TRBD1 (6 bases). The CDR3 totals 15 residues. V lost 5 bases to trimming and J lost 1 base, with 13 bases between them. Germline V gene data show CDR1 as SNHLY and CDR2 as FYNNEI. CDR3 bases: TGTGCCAGCAGTCCCACAGGGACCCGCACAGATACGCAGTATTTT. Its translation is CASSPTGTRTDTQYF. Filled out from reference TRBV2 and TRBJ2-3, the complete variable domain reads EPEVTQTPSHQVTQMGQEVILRCVPISNHLYFYWYRQILGQKVEFLVSFYNNEISEKSEIFDDQFSVERPDGSNFTLKIRSTKLEDSAMYFCASSPTGTRTDTQYFGPGTRLTVL.

This chain uses TRBV21-1 with TRBJ2-3; the table names TRBD2, a call not compared with the DNA. TRBV21-1 is assigned pseudogene status. CDR3 length equals 15 residues. The CDR3 sequence is CASTRGGPLVWGQYF. CDR3 sequence (DNA): TGTGCCAGCACGAGGGGGGGCCCCCTGGTTTGGGGGCAGTATTTT.

V and J are TRBV5-1 and TRBJ1-2; no firm D call. Per germline, CDR1 SGHRS and CDR2 YFSETQ. This CDR3 is built from 12 residues. The ends were cut back, 4 bases at V and 7 bases at J, with 11 bases in the middle. The CDR3 here is CASSPEVGGYTF. The CDR3, as DNA: TGCGCCAGCAGCCCGGAGGTTGGTGGCTACACCTTC.

The CDR3 DNA sequence: TGTGCCAGTAGTATGAGGTGGGGGGATAATGAAAAACTGTTTTTT. Protein product: CASSMRWGDNEKLFF. The V gene is TRBV19, the J gene TRBJ1-4, with a weak D call TRBD1 (5 bases). V dropped 3 bases and J dropped 4 bases, with 12 bases sitting between them. Germline V gene lookup returns CDR1 LNHDA and CDR2 SQIVND (reference sequence). This CDR3 contains 15 residues.

The chain employs TRBV4-1 and TRBJ2-3; 9 positions agree with TRBD2. Germline V lookup: CDR1 MGHRA, CDR2 YSYEKL. The CDR3 runs to 16 residues. The V and J ends lost 4 bases and 6 bases, in that order; junction bases with no gene match: 11. This CDR3 is CASSPASGRSRDTQYF. The CDR3 nucleotides are TGCGCCAGCAGCCCGGCCAGCGGGAGGTCCCGGGATACGCAGTATTTT.

The rearrangement joins TRBV5-1 to TRBJ2-7; perhaps TRBD1 as D (6 bases). Germline V lookup: CDR1 SGHRS, CDR2 YFSETQ. V lost 3 bases and J 3 bases, leaving 16 bases between the germline ends. The CDR3 loop spans 15 amino acids. CDR3 coding DNA: TGCGCCAGCAGCTCCGGTGGGACAAGTGACTACGAGCAGTACTTC. It is translated as CASSSGGTSDYEQYF.

V usage is TRBV14 and J usage is TRBJ1-3; 7 bases map to TRBD1. V dropped 5 bases and J dropped 5; count of bases not matched to a gene: 9. The CDR3 extends over 15 amino acids. CDR1 and CDR2 from the germline V gene are SGHDN and FVKESK. CDR3 in DNA: TGTGCCAGCAGCGGACAGGAACTCGGGCGAAACACCATATATTTT. Residues: CASSGQELGRNTIYF.

The chain has TRBV5-1 and TRBJ1-5; D might be TRBD1 (6 bases). Germline V lookup: CDR1 SGHRS, CDR2 YFSETQ. The CDR3 has 16 residues. V was cut by 4 bases and J by 6 bases, with 20 bases left in between. DNA of the CDR3: TGCGCCAGCAGCCTGGCAGGCAGGGGAGGGAGTCAGCCCCAGCATTTT. Encoded protein: CASSLAGRGGSQPQHF.

The chain couples TRBV6-5 to TRBJ2-7, with TRBD2 matching over 11 bases. J gave up 5 bases and V 5 bases, and 8 bases lay outside the gene matches. CDR1 and CDR2 from the germline V gene are MNHEY and SVGAGI. The CDR3 runs to 15 residues. The CDR3 region is CASSKLAGALNEQYF. The CDR3, as DNA: TGTGCCAGCAGTAAACTAGCGGGAGCTCTAAACGAGCAGTACTTC.

V gene TRBV6-5 combines with J gene TRBJ2-5, with D maybe TRBD1 (6 bases). Germline CDR1 and CDR2: MNHEY and SVGAGI. Trimming left V 0 bases short and J 5 bases short, with 16 bases between. This CDR3 is built from 16 residues. The CDR3 coding sequence is TGTGCCAGCAGTTACTCCCCAGGGGCGCCTGGGGAGACCCAGTACTTC. The encoded protein is CASSYSPGAPGETQYF.

The V and J genes are TRBV6-5 and TRBJ2-3, with 7 bases aligning to TRBD1. This CDR3 is 14 amino acids long. CDR1 and CDR2 from the germline V gene are MNHEY and SVGAGI. Trimming took 4 bases from V and 2 from J; bases not matched to a gene: 3. Written as DNA, the CDR3 is TGTGCCAGCAGTTTACAGGGGTCCACAGATACGCAGTATTTT. Translated: CASSLQGSTDTQYF.

This clone appeared once. V and J are TRBV14 and TRBJ2-1, with TRBD2 matching over 9 bases. J gave up 10 bases and V 4 bases, and 8 bases lay outside the gene matches. This CDR3 has 14 residues. Germline V CDR1 and CDR2: SGHDN, FVKESK. The CDR3 coding sequence is TGTGCCAGCAGCCCTGGACTAGCGCCCAGGGAGCAGTTCTTC. It specifies CASSPGLAPREQFF.

This clone was observed at least ten times. The rearrangement links TRBV25-1 to TRBJ2-7; 12 positions agree with TRBD2. Germline V gene sequence: CDR1 MGHDK, CDR2 SYGVNS. Trimming at V came to 7 bases and at J to 4 bases, leaving 8 bases not matched to a gene. The CDR3 has 15 residues. CDR3 coding DNA: TGTGCCAGCACCAAAAAGACTAGCGGGAGTTACGAGCAGTACTTC. It yields the protein CASTKKTSGSYEQYF.

J is TRBJ2-1 and V is TRBV19, with D perhaps TRBD2 (6 bases). The CDR3 spans 14 residues. The V end lost 7 bases, the J end lost 7 bases, and 17 bases lay between the germline ends. Germline V CDR1 and CDR2: LNHDA, SQIVND (reference sequence). DNA of the CDR3: TGTGCCAGTATCGGGAGCTCGGGGCGAAATGAGCAGTTCTTC. Protein sequence: CASIGSSGRNEQFF.

The CDR3 region is CASSRRTGEAGEQYF. The CDR3 DNA is TGTGCCAGCTCACGGAGGACAGGGGAGGCCGGCGAGCAGTACTTC. This sequence joins TRBV18 and TRBJ2-7; 9 bases agree with TRBD1. This CDR3 has 15 residues. V shed 4 bases and J 6 bases; nucleotides not matched to a gene: 10. The germline gives CDR1 KGHSH, CDR2 LQKENI. The full variable domain, its missing parts supplied by reference TRBV18 and TRBJ2-7, is NAGVMQNPRHLVRRRGQEARLRCSPMKGHSHVYWYRQLPEEGLKFMVYLQKENIIDESGMPKERFSAEFPKEGPSILRIQQVVRGDSAAYFCASSRRTGEAGEQYFGPGTRLTVT.

The rearrangement links TRBV7-2 to TRBJ2-3; 7 bases match TRBD2. The trim removed 1 base at V and 4 bases at J, leaving 5 bases unmatched. Germline CDR1 is SGHTA and CDR2 is FQGNSA. The CDR3 is 15 amino acids. CDR3 region: CASSLGLASADTQYF. The DNA for the CDR3 is TGTGCCAGCAGCTTAGGACTAGCAAGCGCAGATACGCAGTATTTT.

CDR3 sequence: CATSDRTGNLYEQYF. As DNA, the CDR3 is TGTGCCACCAGTGATCGGACAGGGAACTTGTACGAGCAGTACTTC. The J gene is TRBJ2-7, the V gene TRBV24-1; 8 bases are a match to TRBD1. The J segment lost 4 bases and the V segment lost 3 bases, leaving 7 bases of the junction unmatched. The CDR3 covers 15 residues. CDR1 and CDR2 (germline): KGHDR, SFDVKD.

V usage is TRBV6-2 or TRBV6-3 and J usage is TRBJ2-1; 9 bases fit TRBD1. There are 15 residues in the CDR3. Germline CDR1 and CDR2: MNHEY and SVGEGT. V gave up 2 bases and J gave up 8 bases; unmatched junction bases: 7. CDR3 residues: CASSYGGTGTYEQFF. CDR3 coding DNA: TGTGCCAGCAGTTACGGGGGGACAGGGACGTATGAGCAGTTCTTC.

A note on this clone: The germline gene is not matched at one end of the junction; a read error may be the cause. V and J are TRBV7-7 and TRBJ2-5; 14 positions match TRBD2. This CDR3 has 17 residues. Per germline, CDR1 SSHAT and CDR2 FNYEAQ (reference sequence). Here the CDR3 DNA reads TGTGCTAGCAGCTTAGGACTAGCGGGAGGATCCCAAGAGACCCAGTACTTC. Protein: CASSLGLAGGSQETQYF.

For the CDR3, the DNA is TGTGCCAGCTCAGCCATCGGGCAGGGAAAACTGTTTTTT. It codes for CASSAIGQGKLFF. The rearrangement links TRBV5-5 to TRBJ1-4; possible D gene TRBD1, 5 bases. Germline CDR1 and CDR2: SGHKS and YYEKEE (reference sequence). This CDR3 has 13 amino acids. V lost 7 bases and J 10 bases, leaving 17 bases between the germline ends.

V gene TRBV7-6 combines with J gene TRBJ2-7; 11 nucleotides line up with TRBD2. Germline V gene sequence: CDR1 SGHVS, CDR2 FNYEAQ. J gave up 5 bases and V 5 bases, and 8 bases lay outside the gene matches. The CDR3 loop spans 15 amino acids. DNA of the CDR3: TGTGCCAGCAGCGAACGACTAGCGGGAACCCACGAGCAGTACTTC. This codes for CASSERLAGTHEQYF.

The chain joins TRBV5-4 to TRBJ2-7; possible D gene TRBD1, 5 bases. V was cut by 4 bases and J by 2 bases, with 19 bases left in between. Germline CDR1 is SGHNT and CDR2 is YYREEE (reference sequence). This CDR3 is built from 16 residues. The CDR3 DNA sequence: TGTGCCAGCAGCCCGGACACGAAGCGCGATCCCTACGAGCAGTACTTC. It is translated as CASSPDTKRDPYEQYF.

In this sample, this clone turned up a few times. The rearrangement links TRBV5-1 to TRBJ1-2, with unresolved D. This CDR3 region has 15 residues. Germline CDR1 SGHRS, CDR2 YFSETQ. Trimming left V 0 bases short and J 4 bases short, with 13 bases between. This CDR3 reads CASSLEPGLTYGYTF. In DNA form, the CDR3 reads TGCGCCAGCAGCTTGGAGCCAGGCCTAACCTATGGCTACACCTTC.

This chain joins TRBV18 and TRBJ2-7; D perhaps matches TRBD1 (6 bases). V was trimmed by 1 base and J by 6 bases, leaving 16 bases between them. The CDR3 runs 15 residues. Germline-derived CDR1 and CDR2 are KGHSH and LQKENI. The CDR3 region is CASSPQGVTRFEQYF. CDR3 sequence (DNA): TGTGCCAGCTCACCACAGGGGGTAACTAGGTTCGAGCAGTACTTC.

The chain couples TRBV4-2 to TRBJ1-2; D uncertain. Germline-derived CDR1 and CDR2 are LGHNA and YNFKEQ. This CDR3 region has 14 residues. V shed 1 base and J shed 3 bases, with 9 bases lying between them. The CDR3 coding sequence is TGTGCCAGCAGCCAAGTAGGAGTTGACTATGGCTACACCTTC. Its protein is CASSQVGVDYGYTF.

The chain combines TRBV28 with TRBJ2-1; D is ambiguous. Trimming shortened V by 3 bases and J by 5 bases, and 17 bases separated the two germline ends. CDR1 MDHEN and CDR2 SYDVKM come from the germline V gene. The CDR3 spans 16 residues. The CDR3 reads CASSFDSSTPDNEQFF. The CDR3, as DNA: TGTGCCAGCAGTTTCGACTCCTCTACACCCGACAATGAGCAGTTCTTC.

V is TRBV30 and J is TRBJ1-1, with a weak D call TRBD1 (6 bases). Trimming removed 2 bases from V and 6 bases from J, with 13 bases in between. CDR1 and CDR2 from the germline V gene are GTSNPN and SVGIG (reference sequence). The CDR3 extends over 13 amino acids. The CDR3 bases are TGTGCCTGGAGTCAGGGGCTTGGAGCTGAAGCTTTCTTT. Its protein is CAWSQGLGAEAFF.

J is TRBJ1-5 and V is TRBV5-6; D remains ambiguous. The CDR3 totals 13 residues. Germline CDR1 and CDR2: SGHDT and YYEEEE. V was trimmed by 4 bases and J by 7 bases, leaving 12 bases between them. Here the CDR3 DNA reads TGTGCCAGCAGCGTGCTAGGAGGACAGCCCCAGCATTTT. It specifies CASSVLGGQPQHF.

The chain joins TRBV6-5 to TRBJ1-1; D gene ambiguous. The CDR3 extends over 14 amino acids. Germline V gene data show CDR1 as MNHEY and CDR2 as SVGAGI. V dropped 6 bases and J dropped 0 bases, with 11 bases sitting between them. CDR3 coding DNA: TGTGCCAGCAGGAAGACTACGATGAACACTGAAGCTTTCTTT. Translated: CASRKTTMNTEAFF.